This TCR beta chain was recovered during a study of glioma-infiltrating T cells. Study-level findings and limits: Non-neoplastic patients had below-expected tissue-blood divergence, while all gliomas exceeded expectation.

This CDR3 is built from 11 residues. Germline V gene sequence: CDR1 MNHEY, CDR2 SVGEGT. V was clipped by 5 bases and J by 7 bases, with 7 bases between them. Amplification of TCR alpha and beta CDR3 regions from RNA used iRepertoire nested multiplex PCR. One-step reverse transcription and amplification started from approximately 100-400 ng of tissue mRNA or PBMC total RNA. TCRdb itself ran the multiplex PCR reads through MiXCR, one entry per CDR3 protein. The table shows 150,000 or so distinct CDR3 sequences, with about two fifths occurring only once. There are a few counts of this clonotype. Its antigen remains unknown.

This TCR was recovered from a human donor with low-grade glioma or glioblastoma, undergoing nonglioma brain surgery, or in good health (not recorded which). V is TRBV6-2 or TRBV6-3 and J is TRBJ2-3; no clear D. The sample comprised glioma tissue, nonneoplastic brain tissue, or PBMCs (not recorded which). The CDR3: CASSDGYTQYF. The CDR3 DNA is TGTGCCAGCAGTGATGGATATACGCAGTATTTT.